These 19 T cell receptor beta chains were all obtained from the same sample, sequenced in a study of control samples from healthy donors and cancer patients. The protocol was immunoSEQ multiplex PCR, while the TCRdb copy is restricted to in-frame clones and leaves out a portion. The sample has about 100,000 clones; about 89% are singletons. The source material was blood. The source is a man aged 30 to 39 in good health.

The V and J genes are TRBV6-5 and TRBJ2-7; 11 nucleotides align to TRBD2. Trimming removed 6 bases from V and 6 bases from J; junction bases left unmatched: 7. This CDR3 has 14 residues. CDR1 MNHEY and CDR2 SVGAGI come from the germline V gene. CDR3 residues: CASRDTGTSGEQYV. The CDR3 coding sequence is TGTGCCAGCAGGGATACCGGGACTAGCGGCGAGCAGTACGTC.

The J gene is TRBJ2-3, the V gene TRBV2; 7 bases align to TRBD2. This CDR3 is built from 19 residues. Germline CDR1 SNHLY, CDR2 FYNNEI. The V segment lost 6 bases and the J segment 5 bases; nucleotides outside the gene matches: 23. In nucleotides, the CDR3 is TGTGCCAGCAGCCCCTGGGGTAGCGTAACACCGGGGGGAGGAGATACGCAGTATTTT. It yields the protein CASSPWGSVTPGGGDTQYF.

The J gene is TRBJ2-5, the V gene TRBV4-2, with TRBD1 identical over 9 bases. Germline CDR1 is LGHNA and CDR2 is YNFKEQ. V lost 5 bases, J lost 5 bases, and 3 bases stayed unmatched. The CDR3 spans 13 residues. CDR3 DNA sequence: TGTGCCAGCAGCTCTGACAGGGGGGAGACCCAGTACTTC. Protein product: CASSSDRGETQYF.

The chain recombines TRBV28 with TRBJ2-3; 12 nucleotides align to TRBD1. The germline V gene has CDR1 MDHEN and CDR2 SYDVKM. CDR3 size: 15 residues. V lost 8 bases to trimming and J lost 3 bases; unmatched junction nucleotides: 6. CDR3 in DNA: TGTGCCAGCGGGACAGGGGGCGCCCAAACAGATACGCAGTATTTT. This codes for CASGTGGAQTDTQYF.

The rearrangement links TRBV4-1 to TRBJ2-3; D might be TRBD1 or TRBD2, each matching 5 bases. The CDR3 contains 15 residues. The V and J ends lost 0 bases and 2 bases respectively, with 9 bases between them. Germline CDR1 is MGHRA and CDR2 is YSYEKL. The chain's CDR3 is CASSQEGGTTDTQYF. The CDR3 DNA follows: TGCGCCAGCAGCCAAGAAGGTGGGACCACAGATACGCAGTATTTT.

The chain joins TRBV12-3 or TRBV12-4 to TRBJ2-1; D is uncertain. The CDR3 spans 12 residues. V gave up 6 bases and J gave up 10 bases, with 13 bases separating them. The DNA for the CDR3 is TGTGCCAGCAGCTTTTTTGGAGTGGAGCAGTTCTTC. It codes for CASSFFGVEQFF.

The chain uses TRBV7-9 and TRBJ2-1; D uncertain. The length of the CDR3 is 13 residues. From germline, CDR1 is SEHNR and CDR2 FQNEAQ (reference sequence). V dropped 8 bases and J dropped 3 bases, with 11 bases sitting between them. The CDR3 nucleotides are TGTGCCAGCCAAACGAGCAACTACAATGAGCAGTTCTTC. This sequence encodes CASQTSNYNEQFF.

The chain is built from TRBV12-3 or TRBV12-4 and TRBJ1-2; D uncertain. The CDR3 consists of 12 residues. Trimming removed 8 bases at V and 0 bases at J, with 7 bases between. CDR3 nucleotide sequence: TGTGCCAGCGGGAGAGCTAACTATGGCTACACCTTC. Amino acids: CASGRANYGYTF.

The chain combines TRBV6-5 with TRBJ2-2; a possible D gene is TRBD1 (6 bases). The CDR3 runs to 13 residues. Germline values: CDR1 MNHEY, CDR2 SVGAGI. V was pared by 3 bases and J by 6 bases, with 8 bases between. CDR3 residues: CASSYEGAGELFF. In DNA form, the CDR3 reads TGTGCCAGCAGTTATGAGGGGGCCGGGGAGCTGTTTTTT.

The chain uses TRBV5-5 and TRBJ2-1, with TRBD1 matching 8 bases. The J segment lost 9 bases and the V segment lost 6 bases, leaving 14 bases of the junction unmatched. CDR1 is SGHKS, CDR2 YYEKEE, per germline (reference sequence). The CDR3 sequence is 15 residues long. The DNA of the CDR3 is TGTGCCAGCACCCCAGAGGGACAGGTTGGGGTTGAGCAGTTCTTC. Residues: CASTPEGQVGVEQFF.

CDR3 amino acids: CASSLDRPRRLGNTEAFF. CDR3 nucleotides: TGTGCCAGCAGCTTGGACAGGCCAAGGAGGCTAGGGAACACTGAAGCTTTCTTT. The V call is TRBV5-4, the J call TRBJ1-1, with TRBD1 as a possible D gene (5 bases). The V end lost 0 bases, the J end lost 1 base, and 19 bases lay between the germline ends. The germline V gene encodes CDR1 SGHNT and CDR2 YYREEE (reference sequence). There are 18 residues in the CDR3.

The chain has TRBV5-8 and TRBJ1-2; no reliable D call. The CDR3 is made up of 13 amino acids. From germline, CDR1 is SGHTS and CDR2 YDEGEE. V was shortened by 4 bases and J by 0 bases, with 7 bases between the two germline ends. The CDR3 loop reads CASSPPSNYGYTF. The CDR3 DNA reads as TGTGCCAGCAGCCCCCCCTCTAACTATGGCTACACCTTC.

Note on this clone: The same CDR3 also results from other DNA sequences found in this sample. The V call is TRBV5-1, the J call TRBJ1-3; D gene uncertain. The CDR3 consists of 17 residues. V was clipped by 3 bases and J by 2 bases, with 18 bases between them. Germline CDR1 reads SGHRS; CDR2 reads YFSETQ. The chain's CDR3 is CASSSTRTGRAGNTIYF. CDR3 DNA: TGCGCCAGCAGCTCCACGAGGACGGGGAGGGCTGGAAACACCATATATTTT.

This rearrangement joins TRBV3-1 (or the pseudogene TRBV3-2) to TRBJ2-2; a possible D gene is TRBD2 (6 bases). The CDR3 spans 16 residues. Deletions cut 1 base from V and 2 bases from J, with 11 bases between. Per the germline V gene, CDR1 is LGHDT and CDR2 is YNNKEL (reference sequence). The CDR3 DNA follows: TGTGCCAGCAGCCAAGGGGGACTCGCCAACACCGGGGAGCTGTTTTTT. The encoded protein is CASSQGGLANTGELFF.

The gene calls are TRBV29-1 and TRBJ1-1; 9 bases fit TRBD1. Trimming removed 6 bases from V and 2 bases from J; junction bases left unmatched: 10. Germline V gives CDR1 SQVTM, CDR2 ANQGSEA. The CDR3 covers 15 residues. The CDR3 nucleotides are TGCAGCGTCAAAGATACAGGGGGCAGAAACACTGAAGCTTTCTTT. Protein product: CSVKDTGGRNTEAFF.

The chain has TRBV27 and TRBJ1-1; 7 nucleotides match TRBD1. Germline V gene sequence: CDR1 MNHEY, CDR2 SMNVEV (reference sequence). Trimming cost V 4 bases and J 1 base; bases outside gene matches: 3. The CDR3 is 14 amino acids. The CDR3 DNA reads TGTGCCAGCAGTTCCGCAGGGGGGAACACTGAAGCTTTCTTT. It codes for CASSSAGGNTEAFF.

CDR3 sequence: CASSPQWGGYTF. The CDR3 region has the DNA TGTGCCAGCAGTCCTCAGTGGGGTGGCTACACCTTC. The chain couples TRBV5-4 to TRBJ1-2, with D unresolved. The CDR3 consists of 12 residues. Germline V lookup: CDR1 SGHNT, CDR2 YYREEE (reference sequence). The V end lost 5 bases, the J end lost 7 bases, and 12 bases lay between the germline ends.

The gene calls are TRBV18 and TRBJ1-6; D call uncertain. Trimming took 1 base from V and 0 from J, leaving 7 bases between them. The CDR3 loop spans 16 amino acids. Germline V CDR1 and CDR2: KGHSH, LQKENI. The CDR3 protein is CASSPQRSSYNSPLHF. CDR3 in DNA: TGTGCCAGCTCACCACAGCGGAGCTCCTATAATTCACCCCTCCACTTT.

The chain links TRBV21-1 to TRBJ1-1. TRBV21-1 is a known pseudogene. This CDR3 has 12 residues. The CDR3 sequence is CASGRGCTEAFF. The CDR3 coding sequence is TGTGCCAGCGGGAGGGGTTGCACTGAAGCTTTCTTT.